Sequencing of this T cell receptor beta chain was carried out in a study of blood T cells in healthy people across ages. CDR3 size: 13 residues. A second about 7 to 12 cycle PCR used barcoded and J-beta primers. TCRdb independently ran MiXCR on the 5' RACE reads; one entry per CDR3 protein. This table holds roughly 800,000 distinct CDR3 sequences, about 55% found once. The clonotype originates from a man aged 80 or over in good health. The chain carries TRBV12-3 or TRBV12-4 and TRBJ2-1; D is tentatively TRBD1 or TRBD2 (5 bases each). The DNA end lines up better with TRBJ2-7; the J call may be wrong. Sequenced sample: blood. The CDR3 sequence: CASKGSSYNEQYF. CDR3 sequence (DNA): TGTGCCAGCAAGGGGAGCTCCTACAATGAGCAGTACTTC.